What follows is one TCR beta chain and its context. The data are from a study of patients and donors after allogeneic stem cell transplantation. TCRdb reprocessed the RT-PCR reads via MiXCR and lists one record per CDR3 protein. The sample includes about 200,000 distinct CDR3 sequences, roughly 40% seen only once; the top ten take around 35%. Germline V gene sequence: CDR1 DFQATT, CDR2 SNEGSKA (reference sequence). This CDR3 is 14 amino acids long. Trimming pared 5 bases from V and 0 bases from J, leaving 11 bases between. The rearrangement links TRBV20-1 to TRBJ1-5, with D unresolved. The TCR comes from a human donor who was either an allogeneic HSCT recipient or a stem cell or donor lymphocyte infusion donor (not recorded which). It is not recorded whose cells these are; they may come from a transplant donor. Sequenced: blood, either unsorted or a sorted T cell fraction (not recorded which). This CDR3 is CSAQAPYSNQPQHF. The CDR3 DNA reads TGCAGTGCTCAGGCTCCTTATAGCAATCAGCCCCAGCATTTT.